This TCR beta chain was sequenced during a study of shared clonotypes between healthy human individuals. Details on this clone: Its target is not known.

Method: immunoSEQ multiplex PCR; TCRdb's copy keeps in-frame clones and lacks some. The table records some 2,000,000 clones, about 95% of them present only once. Per the germline V gene, CDR1 is LNHDA and CDR2 is SQIVND (reference sequence). This CDR3 spans 15 amino acids. Trimming took 4 bases from V and 9 from J; bases not matched to a gene: 8. Whole-study findings and limits: Clonotypes which were not shared had lower generation probabilities than clonotypes that all four donors shared.

The receptor comes from a man younger than 35 in good health. Material for sequencing was naive CD4+ T cells sorted from blood. Subset meaning: CD45RA+ positively selected. The V gene is TRBV19, the J gene TRBJ1-6; 8 nucleotides line up with TRBD1. CDR3 sequence (DNA): TGTGCCAGTAGTACCAGGGGGCAAGCTGGTTCACCCCTCCACTTT. Protein: CASSTRGQAGSPLHF.